This T cell receptor beta chain appears in the sequencing data of a study of CD8 T cells in Susac syndrome. The CDR3 covers 14 residues. Trimming took 1 base from V and 6 from J; bases not matched to a gene: 3. Each multiple sclerosis control was a treatment-naive patient with relapsing-remitting disease that was either stable or active. Reverse transcription of 0.5 to 1 ug RNA was performed with random hexamers. The TCR beta CDR3 was amplified by immunoSEQ multiplex PCR across 54 Vbeta, 13 Jbeta. TCRdb passed the immunoSEQ multiplex PCR reads through MiXCR, listing each CDR3 protein once. The sample records 300,000 or so distinct CDR3 sequences, 90% to 95% being singletons.

The chain uses TRBV12-3 or TRBV12-4 and TRBJ1-1, with 9 bases aligning to TRBD1. The sequenced sample consisted of CD4+ T cells from PBMCs. The clonotype originates from a human donor with multiple sclerosis. The CDR3 DNA follows: TGTGCCAGCAGTTTAGGGACAGGGGTCGCTGAAGCTTTCTTT. As protein: CASSLGTGVAEAFF.